These 15 T cell receptor beta chains came from one sample sequenced in a study of blood T cell repertoires in COVID-19. The table came from immunoSEQ multiplex PCR; TCRdb's copy has only in-frame clones and leaves some out. The sample contains 250,000 to 300,000 clones, more than 85% of which appear only once. The sample taken for sequencing was peripheral blood. These receptors were taken from a young man with active or convalescent COVID-19.

The chain combines TRBV4-1 with TRBJ2-1, with 9 positions matching TRBD2. Trimming cost V 3 bases and J 6 bases; bases outside gene matches: 12. Germline V lookup: CDR1 MGHRA, CDR2 YSYEKL. This CDR3 has 17 residues. The CDR3: CASSHPTGTSRSNEQFF. CDR3 nucleotides: TGCGCCAGCAGCCACCCTACCGGGACTAGCCGTTCCAATGAGCAGTTCTTC.

The chain carries TRBV3-1 (or the pseudogene TRBV3-2) and TRBJ1-2; D not certain. This CDR3 is built from 16 residues. V was clipped by 4 bases and J by 4 bases, with 19 bases between them. Per the germline V gene, CDR1 is LGHDT and CDR2 is YNNKEL (reference sequence). CDR3 DNA: TGTGCCAGCAGCCTCGATCCAACTTCGCTAAGCTATGGCTACACCTTC. This gives the protein CASSLDPTSLSYGYTF.

The genes are TRBV5-1 and TRBJ2-1; D remains ambiguous. V was pared by 4 bases and J by 0 bases, with 11 bases between. The CDR3 runs to 15 residues. CDR1 is SGHRS and CDR2 is YFSETQ in the germline V gene. This chain's CDR3 is CASSLTWSSYNEQFF. Written as DNA, the CDR3 is TGCGCCAGCAGCCTGACCTGGAGCTCCTACAATGAGCAGTTCTTC.

This clone was recorded only once. The gene calls are TRBV2 and TRBJ2-1; 11 nucleotides agree with TRBD2. Germline V gene data show CDR1 as SNHLY and CDR2 as FYNNEI. This CDR3 is built from 18 residues. V shed 4 bases and J 0 bases; nucleotides not matched to a gene: 8. The CDR3 DNA follows: TGTGCCAGCAGTGCGCTAGCGGGGGGCTCGAGCTCCTACAATGAGCAGTTCTTC. Translation: CASSALAGGSSSYNEQFF.

The chain carries TRBV11-2 and TRBJ2-3; TRBD2 matches 14 bases. The CDR3 has 16 residues. Germline-derived CDR1 and CDR2 are SGHAT and FQNNGV. Losses at the gene ends were 4 bases for V and 7 bases for J; bases not matched to a gene: 7. CDR3: CASSSPTSGRAYTQYF. In nucleotides, the CDR3 is TGTGCCAGCAGCTCGCCGACTAGCGGGAGGGCCTATACGCAGTATTTT.

This chain links TRBV18 with TRBJ2-7, with TRBD1 matching 11 bases. The J segment lost 7 bases and the V segment lost 3 bases, leaving 8 bases of the junction unmatched. The CDR3 is 15 amino acids. Germline V CDR1 and CDR2: KGHSH, LQKENI. CDR3 bases: TGTGCCAGCTCACCCCTCCGGGACAGGGGGAGAGAGCAGTACTTC. Translating gives CASSPLRDRGREQYF.

The chain uses TRBV3-1 (or the pseudogene TRBV3-2) and TRBJ1-3; TRBD1 might be the D (5 bases). In germline, CDR1 is LGHDT, CDR2 YNNKEL (reference sequence). V was trimmed by 0 bases and J by 0 bases, leaving 12 bases between them. This CDR3 has 17 residues. The DNA for the CDR3 is TGTGCCAGCAGCCAAGATCTACAGGCCAGCTCTGGAAACACCATATATTTT. It codes for CASSQDLQASSGNTIYF.

This clone appeared a single time. CDR3 region: CASSEPSGTSGRAGEQYF. CDR3 sequence (DNA): TGTGCCAGCAGTGAACCCTCCGGGACTAGCGGGAGGGCCGGCGAGCAGTACTTC. This sequence joins TRBV6-1 and TRBJ2-7; 16 bases match TRBD2. The CDR3 totals 18 residues. V dropped 2 bases and J dropped 6; count of bases not matched to a gene: 10. The V gene's germline CDR1 is MNHNS and CDR2 SASEGT.

The genes are TRBV19 and TRBJ2-1; D is perhaps TRBD1 (5 bases). Germline CDR1 is LNHDA and CDR2 is SQIVND (reference sequence). The germline V and J ends were trimmed by 5 bases and 0 bases, with 11 bases remaining between them. This CDR3 spans 15 amino acids. The CDR3 DNA reads as TGTGCCAGTAGTCAGGGCGGAAGCTCCTACAATGAGCAGTTCTTC. It yields the protein CASSQGGSSYNEQFF.

The V call is TRBV27, the J call TRBJ2-7, with D tentatively TRBD1 (6 bases). V lost 4 bases and J 4 bases, leaving 14 bases between the germline ends. The CDR3 consists of 14 residues. Germline V gene sequence: CDR1 MNHEY, CDR2 SMNVEV (reference sequence). The CDR3 nucleotides are TGTGCCAGCAGTTCCGGACAGCTAGTTTACGAGCAGTACTTC. This codes for CASSSGQLVYEQYF.

This chain uses TRBV11-2 with TRBJ2-7; 7 positions agree with TRBD1. V gave up 1 base and J gave up 4 bases; unmatched junction bases: 7. The CDR3 totals 15 residues. Germline loops: CDR1 SGHAT, CDR2 FQNNGV. In DNA form, the CDR3 reads TGTGCCAGCAGCTTAGCCGGGACAGCTATTTACGAGCAGTACTTC. It translates to CASSLAGTAIYEQYF.

The chain joins TRBV19 to TRBJ2-5, with D perhaps TRBD1 (5 bases). V was pared by 5 bases and J by 2 bases, with 15 bases between. Looked up from germline, CDR1 is LNHDA and CDR2 is SQIVND (reference sequence). This CDR3 is 15 amino acids long. The CDR3 bases are TGTGCCAGTAGTTCAAGCCGACAGATACAAGAGACCCAGTACTTC. Amino acids: CASSSSRQIQETQYF.

The chain employs TRBV6-5 and TRBJ2-1; D unresolved. Between the trimmed V and J ends, which lost 8 bases and 7 bases, there was a span of 9 bases. The CDR3 sequence is 11 residues long. CDR1 and CDR2 from the germline V gene are MNHEY and SVGAGI. For the CDR3, the DNA is TGTGCCAGCGTAAATTCTAATGAGCAGTTCTTC. Residues: CASVNSNEQFF.

This chain connects TRBV29-1 to TRBJ2-1; 7 nucleotides agree with TRBD2. Germline CDR1 SQVTM, CDR2 ANQGSEA. V was pared by 4 bases and J by 6 bases, with 6 bases of the junction left unmatched. The CDR3 is 13 amino acids. CDR3 DNA sequence: TGCAGCGTTGGTGGGGGGGTTAGCAATGAGCAGTTCTTC. As protein: CSVGGGVSNEQFF.

This sequence joins TRBV18 and TRBJ1-4, with D perhaps TRBD1 (5 bases). Trimming removed 3 bases from V and 8 bases from J, with 16 bases in between. Germline-derived CDR1 and CDR2 are KGHSH and LQKENI. CDR3 length equals 15 residues. CDR3: CASSPGTGGFEKLFF. CDR3 nucleotide sequence: TGTGCCAGCTCACCCGGGACGGGAGGATTCGAAAAACTGTTTTTT.